The TCR beta chain under discussion was sequenced for a study of cytomegalovirus exposure and HLA in healthy donors. The PCR contained 60 Vbeta and 13 Jbeta primers. The assay was immunoSEQ multiplex PCR, and TCRdb's table has in-frame clones only and misses some. The data hold around 180,000 clones, with around 80% observed a single time. The CDR3 has 13 residues. Germline V lookup: CDR1 SEHNR, CDR2 FQNEAQ (reference sequence). V lost 5 bases and J lost 2, with 10 bases in between. The sample was PBMCs. The clonotype originates from a woman younger than 45 in good health and CMV-seropositive. V gene TRBV7-9 combines with J gene TRBJ2-7; D is possibly TRBD2 (6 bases). CDR3 sequence: CASSGGIAYEQYF. The CDR3 bases are TGTGCCAGCAGCGGGGGGATCGCCTACGAGCAGTACTTC.